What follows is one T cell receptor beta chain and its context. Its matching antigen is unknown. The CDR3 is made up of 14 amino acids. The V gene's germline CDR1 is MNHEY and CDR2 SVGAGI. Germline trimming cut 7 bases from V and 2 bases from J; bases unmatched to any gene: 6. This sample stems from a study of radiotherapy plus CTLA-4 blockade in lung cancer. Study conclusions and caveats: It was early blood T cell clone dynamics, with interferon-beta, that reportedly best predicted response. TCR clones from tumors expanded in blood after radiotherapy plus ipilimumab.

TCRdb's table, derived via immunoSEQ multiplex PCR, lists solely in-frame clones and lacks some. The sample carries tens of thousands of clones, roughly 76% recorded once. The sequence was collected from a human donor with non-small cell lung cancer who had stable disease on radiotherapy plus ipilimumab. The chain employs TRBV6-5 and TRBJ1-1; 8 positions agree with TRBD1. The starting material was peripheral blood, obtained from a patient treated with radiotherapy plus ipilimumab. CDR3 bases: TGTGCCAGCACAGCCACAGGGGGTAACACTGAAGCTTTCTTT. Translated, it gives CASTATGGNTEAFF.